Listed here is a single TCR beta chain. This record comes from a study of blood T cell repertoires in COVID-19. The ends were cut back, 0 bases at V and 10 bases at J, with 18 bases in the middle. There are 15 residues in the CDR3. The V gene's germline CDR1 is WNHNN and CDR2 SYGVQD (reference sequence). This table comes from immunoSEQ multiplex PCR, and its TCRdb copy is limited to in-frame clones, with some not included. Of a few hundred thousand clones listed, more than 80% are singletons. The participants were between about 18 and 90 years old and came from 24 US areas. Sequencing was done on a sample of PBMCs or T cells enriched from blood (not recorded which). This receptor was obtained from a man aged 25-40 years who had recovered from COVID-19. This chain links TRBV10-1 with TRBJ2-5, with D perhaps TRBD1 (7 bases). The CDR3 here is CASSESGQTREVQYF. The DNA of the CDR3 is TGCGCCAGCAGTGAGTCGGGACAGACGAGGGAGGTCCAGTACTTC.